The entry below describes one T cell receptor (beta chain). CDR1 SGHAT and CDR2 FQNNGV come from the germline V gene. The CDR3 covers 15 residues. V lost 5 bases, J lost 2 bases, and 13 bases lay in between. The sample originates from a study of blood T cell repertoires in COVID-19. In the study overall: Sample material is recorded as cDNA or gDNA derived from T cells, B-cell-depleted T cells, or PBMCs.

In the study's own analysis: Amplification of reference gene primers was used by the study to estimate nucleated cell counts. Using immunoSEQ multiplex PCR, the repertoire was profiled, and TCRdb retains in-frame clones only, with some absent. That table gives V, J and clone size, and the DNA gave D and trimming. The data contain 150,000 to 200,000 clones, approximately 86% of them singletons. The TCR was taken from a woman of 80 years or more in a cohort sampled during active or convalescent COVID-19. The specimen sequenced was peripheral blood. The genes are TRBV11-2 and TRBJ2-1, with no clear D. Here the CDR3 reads CASSPFLSPYNEQFF. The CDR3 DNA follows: TGTGCCAGCAGCCCCTTTTTAAGCCCCTACAATGAGCAGTTCTTC.